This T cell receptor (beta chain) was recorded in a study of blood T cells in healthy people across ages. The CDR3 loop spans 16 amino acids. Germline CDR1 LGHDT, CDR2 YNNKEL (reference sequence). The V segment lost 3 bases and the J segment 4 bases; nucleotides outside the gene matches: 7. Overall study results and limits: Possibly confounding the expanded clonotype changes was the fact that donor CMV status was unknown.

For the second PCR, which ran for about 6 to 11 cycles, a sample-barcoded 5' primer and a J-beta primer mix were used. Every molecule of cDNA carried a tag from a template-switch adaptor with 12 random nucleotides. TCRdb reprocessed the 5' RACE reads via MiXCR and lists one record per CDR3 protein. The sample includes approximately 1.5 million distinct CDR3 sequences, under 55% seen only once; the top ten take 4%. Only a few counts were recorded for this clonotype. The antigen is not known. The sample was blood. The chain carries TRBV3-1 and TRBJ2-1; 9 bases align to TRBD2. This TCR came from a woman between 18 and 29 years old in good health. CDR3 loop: CASSHRRGGSYNEQFF. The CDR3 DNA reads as TGTGCCAGCAGCCATCGGCGGGGGGGCAGTTACAATGAGCAGTTCTTC.